The 9 T cell receptor beta chains listed next were all sequenced from one sample in a study of control samples from healthy donors and cancer patients. TCRdb's copy holds only in-frame clones and misses some; the assay was immunoSEQ multiplex PCR. The table records about 190,000 clones, 91% of them present only once. The sample comprised blood. These receptors all come from a man aged 25 to 45 in good health.

This chain connects TRBV19 to TRBJ1-1; 8 nucleotides align to TRBD1. The length of the CDR3 is 15 residues. Germline-derived CDR1 and CDR2 are LNHDA and SQIVND (reference sequence). V shed 1 base, J shed 5 bases, and the junction held 6 bases outside the gene matches. Here the CDR3 DNA reads TGTGCCAGTAGTATAGTACAGGGGGTTAGGACTGAAGCTTTCTTT. Amino acids: CASSIVQGVRTEAFF.

The chain is built from TRBV30 and TRBJ1-4, with D unclear. Germline loops: CDR1 GTSNPN, CDR2 SVGIG (reference sequence). The CDR3 totals 13 residues. In DNA, the CDR3 is TGTGCTCTCAACCCTGAAGGACTAGAAAAACTGTTTTTT. Its protein product is CALNPEGLEKLFF. Combining the CDR3 with reference TRBV30 and TRBJ1-4 gives the whole variable domain SQTIHQWPATLVQPVGSPLSLECTVEGTSNPNLYWYRQAAGRGLQLLFYSVGIGQISSEVPQNLSASRPQDRQFILSSKKLLLSDSGFYLCALNPEGLEKLFFGSGTQLSVL.

The V gene is TRBV24-1, the J gene TRBJ2-3; D gene uncertain. The V end was cut by 0 bases, the J end by 1 base, with 10 bases between. Looked up from germline, CDR1 is KGHDR and CDR2 is SFDVKD. CDR3 length: 16 amino acids. The CDR3, as DNA: TGTGCCACCAGTGATTTGCGATTTGGGGGCACAGATACGCAGTATTTT. The encoded protein is CATSDLRFGGTDTQYF.

A few counts support this clone. The chain has TRBV15 and TRBJ1-5; tentatively, D is TRBD1 (6 bases). The CDR3 covers 15 residues. Germline CDR1 LNHNV, CDR2 YYDKDF (reference sequence). V lost 4 bases and J 0 bases, leaving 10 bases between the germline ends. CDR3 loop: CATSMTGNSNQPQHF. The CDR3 DNA is TGTGCCACCAGCATGACAGGTAATAGCAATCAGCCCCAGCATTTT.

This clone was counted once. The V and J genes are TRBV25-1 and TRBJ2-5, with D tentatively TRBD1 (5 bases). Trimming took off 3 bases at V and 1 base at J, with 9 bases between the two ends. The CDR3 loop spans 14 amino acids. Germline assignment: CDR1 MGHDK and CDR2 SYGVNS. The CDR3 DNA is TGTGCCAGCAGTGACCTAGGGGTCCAAGAGACCCAGTACTTC. Encoded protein: CASSDLGVQETQYF.

V gene TRBV10-2 combines with J gene TRBJ2-6, with unresolved D. CDR3 length equals 15 residues. The germline V and J ends were trimmed by 3 bases and 0 bases, with 6 bases remaining between them. Germline CDR1 and CDR2: WSHSY and SAAADI. The CDR3 spells CASSDPASGANVLTF. The DNA for the CDR3 is TGCGCCAGCAGTGATCCTGCCTCTGGGGCCAACGTCCTGACTTTC.

The chain recombines TRBV5-1 with TRBJ1-5; D gene ambiguous. Between the trimmed V and J ends, which lost 0 bases and 7 bases, there was a span of 14 bases. Germline CDR1 reads SGHRS; CDR2 reads YFSETQ. The CDR3 contains 15 residues. The CDR3 protein is CASSLAGEPQQPQHF. The CDR3, as DNA: TGCGCCAGCAGCTTGGCCGGGGAGCCACAACAGCCCCAGCATTTT.

This clone was recorded once. The rearrangement uses TRBV5-4 and TRBJ2-2; 8 bases match TRBD1. The J segment lost 0 bases and the V segment lost 4 bases, leaving 2 bases of the junction unmatched. The CDR3 has 15 amino acids. CDR1 is SGHNT and CDR2 is YYREEE in the germline V gene (reference sequence). The CDR3 DNA follows: TGTGCCAGCAGCGGACAGGGTCCGAACACCGGGGAGCTGTTTTTT. Translated: CASSGQGPNTGELFF.

J is TRBJ1-3 and V is TRBV11-3; D not resolved. Looked up from germline, CDR1 is SGHNT and CDR2 is YENEEA. The CDR3 loop spans 12 amino acids. V gave up 6 bases and J gave up 7 bases, with 10 bases separating them. CDR3: CASRKLVNTIYF. CDR3 sequence (DNA): TGTGCCAGCAGAAAGTTGGTTAACACCATATATTTT.